This T cell receptor beta chain was found in a study of beta chain features in type 1 diabetes. Study conclusions and caveats: PCR might show a preference for shorter templates, equally across patients and controls.

V lost 3 bases to trimming and J lost 6 bases, with 18 bases between them. Germline CDR1 reads SGHNT; CDR2 reads YYREEE (reference sequence). CDR3 length: 15 residues. For this clone: No antigen is known for it.

Every bit of the isolated RNA underwent reverse transcription, so sequencing read expressed TCRB transcripts. The protocol was immunoSEQ multiplex PCR, while the TCRdb copy is restricted to in-frame clones and leaves out a portion. The sample yields around 300,000 clones, around 7.8% seen once. This TCR came from a young woman in good health. Sequencing was carried out using central memory CD4+ T cells from blood. V is TRBV5-4 and J is TRBJ1-2; D remains ambiguous. The CDR3 reads CASSSKLGTENGYTF. CDR3 DNA: TGTGCCAGCAGCTCCAAGTTGGGTACCGAGAATGGCTACACCTTC. The whole variable domain, remainder taken from reference TRBV5-4 and TRBJ1-2, is ETGVTQSPTHLIKTRGQQVTLRCSSQSGHNTVSWYQQALGQGPQFIFQYYREEENGRGNFPPRFSGLQFPNYSSELNVNALELDDSALYLCASSSKLGTENGYTFGSGTRLTVV.